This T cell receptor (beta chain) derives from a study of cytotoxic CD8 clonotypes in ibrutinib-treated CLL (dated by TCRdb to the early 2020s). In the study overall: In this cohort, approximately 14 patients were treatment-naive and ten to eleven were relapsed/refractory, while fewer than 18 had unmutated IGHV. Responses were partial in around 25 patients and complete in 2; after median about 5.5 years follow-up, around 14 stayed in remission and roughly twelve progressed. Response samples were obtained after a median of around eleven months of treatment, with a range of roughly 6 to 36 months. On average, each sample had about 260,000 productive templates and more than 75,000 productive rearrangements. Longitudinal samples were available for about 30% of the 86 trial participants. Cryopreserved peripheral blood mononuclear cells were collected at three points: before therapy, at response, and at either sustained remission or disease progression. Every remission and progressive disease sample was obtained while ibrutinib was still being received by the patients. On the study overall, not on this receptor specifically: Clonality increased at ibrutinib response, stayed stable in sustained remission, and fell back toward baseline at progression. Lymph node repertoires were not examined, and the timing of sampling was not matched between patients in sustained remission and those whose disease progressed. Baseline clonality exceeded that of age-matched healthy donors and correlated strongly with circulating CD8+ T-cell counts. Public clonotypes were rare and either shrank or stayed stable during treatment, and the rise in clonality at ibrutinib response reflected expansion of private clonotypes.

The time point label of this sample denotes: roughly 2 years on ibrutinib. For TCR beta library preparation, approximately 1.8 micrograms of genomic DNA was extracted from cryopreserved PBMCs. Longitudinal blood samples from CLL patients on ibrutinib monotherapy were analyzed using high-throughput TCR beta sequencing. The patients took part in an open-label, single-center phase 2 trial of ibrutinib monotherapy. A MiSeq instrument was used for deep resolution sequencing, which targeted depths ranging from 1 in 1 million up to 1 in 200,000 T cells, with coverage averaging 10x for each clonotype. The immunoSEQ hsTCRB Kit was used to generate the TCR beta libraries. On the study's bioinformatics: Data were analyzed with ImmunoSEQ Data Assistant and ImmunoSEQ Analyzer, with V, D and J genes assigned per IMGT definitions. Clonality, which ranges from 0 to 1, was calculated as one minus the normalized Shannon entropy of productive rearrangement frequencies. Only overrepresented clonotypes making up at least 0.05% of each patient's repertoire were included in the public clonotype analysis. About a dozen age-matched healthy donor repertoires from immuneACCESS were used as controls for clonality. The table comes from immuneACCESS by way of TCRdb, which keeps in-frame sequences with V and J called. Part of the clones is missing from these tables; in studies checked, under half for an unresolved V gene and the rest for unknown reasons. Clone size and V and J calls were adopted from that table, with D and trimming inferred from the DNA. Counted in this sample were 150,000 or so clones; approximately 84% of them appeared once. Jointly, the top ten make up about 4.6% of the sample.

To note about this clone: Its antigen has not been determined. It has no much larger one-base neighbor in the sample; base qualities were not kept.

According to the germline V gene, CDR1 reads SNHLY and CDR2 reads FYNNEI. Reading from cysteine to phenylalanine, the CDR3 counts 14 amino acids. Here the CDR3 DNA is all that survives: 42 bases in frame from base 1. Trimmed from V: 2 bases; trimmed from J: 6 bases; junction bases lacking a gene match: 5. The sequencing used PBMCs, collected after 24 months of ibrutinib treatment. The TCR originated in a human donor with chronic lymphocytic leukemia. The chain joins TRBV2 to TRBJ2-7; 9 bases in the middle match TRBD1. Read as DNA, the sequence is TGTGCCAGCAGTGAACGGGGGACAGGGCGCGAGCAGTACTTC. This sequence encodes CASSERGTGREQYF.